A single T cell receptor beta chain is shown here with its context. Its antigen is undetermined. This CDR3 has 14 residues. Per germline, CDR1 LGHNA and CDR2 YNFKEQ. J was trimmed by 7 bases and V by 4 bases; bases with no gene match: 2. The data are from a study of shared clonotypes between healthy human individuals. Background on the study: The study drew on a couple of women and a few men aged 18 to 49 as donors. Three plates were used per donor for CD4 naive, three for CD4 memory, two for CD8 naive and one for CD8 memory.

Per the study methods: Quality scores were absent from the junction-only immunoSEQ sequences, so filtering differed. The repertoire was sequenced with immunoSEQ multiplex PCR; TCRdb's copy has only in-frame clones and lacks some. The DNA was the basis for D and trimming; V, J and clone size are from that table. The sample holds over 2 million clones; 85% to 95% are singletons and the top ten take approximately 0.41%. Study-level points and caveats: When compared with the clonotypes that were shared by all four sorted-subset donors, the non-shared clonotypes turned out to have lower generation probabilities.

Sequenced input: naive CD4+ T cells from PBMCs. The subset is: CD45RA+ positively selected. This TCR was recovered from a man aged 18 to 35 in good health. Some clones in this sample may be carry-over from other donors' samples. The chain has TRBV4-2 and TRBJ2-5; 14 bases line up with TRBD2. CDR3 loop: CASSPGLAGGTQYF. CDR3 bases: TGTGCCAGCAGCCCAGGACTAGCGGGAGGGACCCAGTACTTC.